This record looks at one T cell receptor (beta chain) sequence and its context. The data originate from a study of technical replicates of blood from a few donors. Sequencing used immunoSEQ multiplex PCR; TCRdb keeps in-frame clones, though not all of them. The table includes around 92,000 clones, 95% detected once. The germline CDR1 and CDR2 sequences are LNHDA and SQIVND (reference sequence). CDR3 length: 16 amino acids. V gave up 5 bases and J gave up 7 bases; unmatched junction bases: 14. This receptor was obtained from a human donor in good health. The J gene is TRBJ2-1, the V gene TRBV19; 7 nucleotides agree with TRBD2. The source material was T cells isolated from PBMCs. CDR3 region: CASSAEPGLPGNEQFF. The DNA for the CDR3 is TGTGCCAGTAGTGCCGAACCGGGACTACCAGGGAATGAGCAGTTCTTC. Filled out from reference TRBV19 and TRBJ2-1, the complete variable domain reads DGGITQSPKYLFRKEGQNVTLSCEQNLNHDAMYWYRQDPGQGLRLIYYSQIVNDFQKGDIAEGYSVSREKKESFPLTVTSAQKNPTAFYLCASSAEPGLPGNEQFFGPGTRLTVL.